There are many counts of the clone carrying this TCR beta chain. Its specificity is not known. Pregnant or lactating patients were excluded, as were those with uncontrolled infection or other autoimmune disease. It was 8 to 10 ml of fresh peripheral blood that supplied the PBMCs. This entry comes from a study of T cells in Graves' hyperthyroidism and ophthalmopathy. As for the study in general: Peripheral blood was drawn at first diagnosis, prior to all treatment.

TCR beta CDR3 region amplification was performed from RNA transcripts. Using the HTBI primer set, a first-round RT-PCR was run on the TCR CDR3. TCRdb ran MiXCR on the multiplex PCR reads and lists one entry per CDR3 protein. Of some 300,000 distinct CDR3 sequences in the sample, about 19% are singletons; the top ten hold less than 45%. Trimming took 5 bases from V and 5 from J; bases not matched to a gene: 14. This CDR3 comprises 18 residues. The germline gives CDR1 SGHAT, CDR2 FQNNGV. Study findings and constraints: Blood samples included most of the expanded thyroid clonotypes exceeding 0.001.

The sequence was obtained from a man aged 50 to 59 with Graves' ophthalmopathy. The specimen sequenced was blood. The rearrangement uses TRBV11-2 and TRBJ2-1; 11 nucleotides match TRBD2. CDR3 amino acids: CASSKLRPNSGRDNEQFF. DNA for the CDR3: TGTGCCAGCAGCAAACTACGCCCAAATAGCGGGAGGGACAATGAGCAGTTCTTC.